This TCR beta chain was captured in a study of blood T cell repertoires in COVID-19. Study overall: Italy, Spain and the United States were the sources of the convalescent and acute COVID-19 samples. Sources were T cells, B-cell-depleted T cells, or PBMCs; the material itself was cDNA or gDNA.

The germline gives CDR1 SGHNT, CDR2 YYREEE (reference sequence). The germline V and J ends were trimmed by 4 bases and 0 bases, with 9 bases remaining between them. This CDR3 comprises 14 residues. The Seattle site enrolled patients during active infection and followed them longitudinally. Original data processing: Reference gene primer amplification gave estimated nucleated cell counts. Profiling relied on immunoSEQ multiplex PCR, and the TCRdb table lists in-frame clones only, not all of them. D and trimming come from the DNA, and the V and J calls and clone size come from that table. The data contain roughly 410,000 clones, 87% of them singletons.

The sequenced material came from peripheral blood. The clonotype was recovered from a woman aged 55-69 years with COVID-19, enrolled during active disease. This rearrangement joins TRBV5-4 to TRBJ2-3; TRBD2 is a possible D gene (6 bases). For the CDR3, the DNA is TGTGCCAGCAGCCGCGCGGGGAGCACAGATACGCAGTATTTT. Translation gives CASSRAGSTDTQYF.